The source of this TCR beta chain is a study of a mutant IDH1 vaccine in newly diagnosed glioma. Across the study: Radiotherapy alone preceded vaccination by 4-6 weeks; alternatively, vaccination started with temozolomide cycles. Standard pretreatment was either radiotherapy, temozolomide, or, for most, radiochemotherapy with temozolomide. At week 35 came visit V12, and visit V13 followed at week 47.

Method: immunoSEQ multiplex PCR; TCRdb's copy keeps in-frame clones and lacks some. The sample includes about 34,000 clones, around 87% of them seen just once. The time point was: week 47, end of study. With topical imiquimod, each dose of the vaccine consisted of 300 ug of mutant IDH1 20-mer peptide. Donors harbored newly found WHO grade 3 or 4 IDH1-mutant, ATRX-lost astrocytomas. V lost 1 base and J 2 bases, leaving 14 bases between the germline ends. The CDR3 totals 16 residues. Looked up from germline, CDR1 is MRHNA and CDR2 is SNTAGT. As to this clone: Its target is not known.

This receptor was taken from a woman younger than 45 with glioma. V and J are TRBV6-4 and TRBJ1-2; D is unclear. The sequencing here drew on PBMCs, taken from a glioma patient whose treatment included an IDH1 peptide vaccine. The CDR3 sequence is CASSDFYRVTNYGYTF. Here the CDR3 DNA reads TGTGCCAGCAGTGACTTTTATAGGGTCACCAACTATGGCTACACCTTC.